This T cell receptor (beta chain) was recorded in a study of Graves' ophthalmopathy and Graves' hyperthyroidism. General study points: Most expanded clonotypes from thyroid (those above 0.001 frequency) were also found in blood.

The CDR3 is made up of 14 amino acids. The junction had 3 bases not matched to a gene; V was cut back by 5 bases and J by 5 bases. This clonotype was counted many times. What it recognizes is unknown. The authors amplified TCR beta CDR3 regions, and they did so from RNA transcripts for repertoire sequencing. RT-PCR was first run with HTBI primers, then multiplex PCR in a second round. TCRdb fed the multiplex PCR reads into MiXCR, producing one record per CDR3 protein. The repertoire has approximately 500,000 distinct CDR3 sequences, approximately 15% of them found once; the top ten carry 9.5% to 10%. The receptor comes from a woman in her thirties with Graves' ophthalmopathy. The sequencing input was blood. The rearrangement uses TRBV12-3 or TRBV12-4 and TRBJ2-2; 9 nucleotides match TRBD1. CDR3 sequence reads: CASSPGQGTGELFF. The CDR3 DNA reads TGTGCCAGCAGTCCGGGACAGGGAACCGGGGAGCTGTTTTTT.